Each of the 25 T cell receptor beta chains below was sequenced from the same sample in a study of blood T cell repertoires in COVID-19. The protocol was immunoSEQ multiplex PCR, while the TCRdb copy is restricted to in-frame clones and leaves out a portion. The sample has approximately 110,000 clones; 90% are singletons. The sample comprised peripheral blood. The receptor source for this set is a woman between 50 and 59 years old with acute or convalescent COVID-19.

The genes are TRBV28 and TRBJ1-5; D possibly corresponds to TRBD1 (5 bases). CDR1 and CDR2 from the germline V gene are MDHEN and SYDVKM. V lost 6 bases and J 0 bases, leaving 9 bases between the germline ends. This CDR3 comprises 14 residues. CDR3 in amino acids: CASSYRNSNQPQHF. DNA of the CDR3: TGTGCCAGCAGCTACAGGAATAGCAATCAGCCCCAGCATTTT.

This chain links TRBV19 with TRBJ2-1, with 8 positions matching TRBD2. The CDR3 covers 15 residues. V lost 2 bases to trimming and J lost 6 bases; unmatched junction nucleotides: 6. Germline V gene data show CDR1 as LNHDA and CDR2 as SQIVND (reference sequence). The CDR3: CASSILRTSRNEQFF. CDR3 sequence (DNA): TGTGCCAGTAGTATACTCCGGACTAGCCGCAATGAGCAGTTCTTC. The whole variable domain, filled in from reference TRBV19 and TRBJ2-1, reads DGGITQSPKYLFRKEGQNVTLSCEQNLNHDAMYWYRQDPGQGLRLIYYSQIVNDFQKGDIAEGYSVSREKKESFPLTVTSAQKNPTAFYLCASSILRTSRNEQFFGPGTRLTVL.

The genes are TRBV19 and TRBJ1-2; 10 nucleotides line up with TRBD1. Unmatched junction bases numbered 9, after V lost 5 bases and J lost 0 bases. CDR3 length equals 17 residues. CDR1 is LNHDA and CDR2 is SQIVND in the germline V gene (reference sequence). CDR3 sequence reads: CASSHRDRGIANYGYTF. The CDR3, as DNA: TGTGCCAGTAGTCACCGGGACAGGGGAATAGCTAACTATGGCTACACCTTC.

The J gene is TRBJ1-5, the V gene TRBV7-3; D may be TRBD1 (6 bases). Trimming took off 5 bases at V and 7 bases at J, with 15 bases between the two ends. This CDR3 has 14 amino acids. Germline V CDR1 and CDR2: SGHTA, FQGTGA. The CDR3 region is CASSGGQRCQPQHF. For the CDR3, the DNA is TGTGCCAGCAGCGGTGGACAGCGATGCCAGCCCCAGCATTTT. The variable domain in full, completed from reference TRBV7-3 and TRBJ1-5, reads GAGVSQTPSNKVTEKGKYVELRCDPISGHTALYWYRQSLGQGPEFLIYFQGTGAADDSGLPNDRFFAVRPEGSVSTLKIQRTERGDSAVYLCASSGGQRCQPQHFGDGTRLSIL.

This sequence joins TRBV7-3 and TRBJ2-2; 9 bases are shared with TRBD1. The CDR3 has 16 residues. Unmatched junction bases numbered 8, after V lost 5 bases and J lost 4 bases. Looked up from germline, CDR1 is SGHTA and CDR2 is FQGTGA. CDR3 sequence (DNA): TGTGCCAGCAGCATCTCCGGGACAGGGACCACCGGGGAGCTGTTTTTT. Protein product: CASSISGTGTTGELFF.

In this sample, this clone turned up a few times. The V call is TRBV6-1, the J call TRBJ1-6; TRBD1 matches at 9 bases. This CDR3 comprises 15 residues. The V segment lost 2 bases and the J segment 10 bases; nucleotides outside the gene matches: 6. Per germline, CDR1 MNHNS and CDR2 SASEGT. The DNA for the CDR3 is TGTGCCAGCAGTGAATTACAGGGGGCAGGATCACCCCTCCACTTT. Encoded protein: CASSELQGAGSPLHF.

The chain is built from TRBV4-3 and TRBJ2-7; tentative D call: TRBD2 (6 bases). The V gene's germline CDR1 is LGHNA and CDR2 YSLEER. V lost 0 bases, J lost 6 bases, and 12 bases lay in between. The CDR3 has 14 amino acids. The CDR3: CASSQDRGRFEQYF. The CDR3 DNA reads as TGCGCCAGCAGCCAAGACCGGGGGAGATTCGAGCAGTACTTC.

The V call is TRBV18, the J call TRBJ2-1, with 10 bases lining up with TRBD2. The CDR3 is 16 residues long. Looked up from germline, CDR1 is KGHSH and CDR2 is LQKENI. With 6 bases clipped from V and 3 bases from J, the junction kept 8 bases outside the gene matches. CDR3 in amino acids: CASSPGLAVNYNEQFF. Here the CDR3 DNA reads TGTGCCAGCTCCCCTGGACTAGCGGTCAACTACAATGAGCAGTTCTTC.

The V and J genes are TRBV30 and TRBJ2-7, with TRBD2 matching over 7 bases. Per the germline V gene, CDR1 is GTSNPN and CDR2 is SVGIG (reference sequence). This CDR3 comprises 13 residues. Unmatched junction bases numbered 5, after V lost 3 bases and J lost 3 bases. In nucleotides, the CDR3 is TGTGCCTGGAGGGCTAGCGGACTCTACGAGCAGTACTTC. Translated, it gives CAWRASGLYEQYF.

The rearrangement joins TRBV10-3 to TRBJ2-3, with 8 bases that match TRBD1. With 10 bases clipped from V and 2 bases from J, the junction kept 8 bases outside the gene matches. The V gene's germline CDR1 is ENHRY and CDR2 SYGVKD. The CDR3 sequence is 14 residues long. CDR3 nucleotide sequence: TGTGCCACGGTCAAGGACAGGGCCACAGATACGCAGTATTTT. Its protein is CATVKDRATDTQYF.

The J gene is TRBJ1-1, the V gene TRBV2, with D possibly being TRBD1 (6 bases). CDR3 size: 12 residues. With 10 bases removed from V and 6 bases from J, the gap between germline ends came to 15 bases. The V gene's germline CDR1 is SNHLY and CDR2 FYNNEI. DNA for the CDR3: TGTGCCACCGCAGGGGCGCGGCCTGAAGCTTTCTTT. It is translated as CATAGARPEAFF.

CDR3 in amino acids: CASGPAGGRAEAFF. Here the CDR3 DNA reads TGTGCTAGTGGACCGGCAGGGGGCAGGGCTGAAGCTTTCTTT. V is TRBV12-5 and J is TRBJ1-1; the match to TRBD1 covers 8 bases. Germline values: CDR1 LGHNT, CDR2 FRNRAP. The CDR3 sequence is 14 residues long. The J segment lost 6 bases and the V segment lost 6 bases, leaving 9 bases of the junction unmatched.

This clone turned up a few times. The chain couples TRBV9 to TRBJ1-2; D is ambiguous. The V gene's germline CDR1 is SGDLS and CDR2 YYNGEE. The CDR3 sequence is 16 residues long. V was cut by 4 bases and J by 5 bases, with 21 bases left in between. The CDR3 DNA reads TGTGCCAGCAGCCCCCAAGTGGTCCTCGCGGCGTATGGCTACACCTTC. Its protein product is CASSPQVVLAAYGYTF.

The genes are TRBV11-2 and TRBJ2-7; D perhaps matches TRBD2 (6 bases). Germline V gives CDR1 SGHAT, CDR2 FQNNGV. Trimming left V 3 bases short and J 2 bases short, with 14 bases between. The CDR3 length is 15 residues. CDR3 loop: CASSFTEGPAYEQYF. CDR3 coding DNA: TGTGCCAGCAGCTTCACGGAGGGTCCCGCCTACGAGCAGTACTTC.

The V and J genes are TRBV4-1 and TRBJ1-2; TRBD1 agrees at 8 bases. Germline-derived CDR1 and CDR2 are MGHRA and YSYEKL. The CDR3 loop spans 14 amino acids. V shed 0 bases, J shed 7 bases, and the junction held 4 bases outside the gene matches. In DNA, the CDR3 is TGCGCCAGCAGCCAAGAACAGGGGGGAAGTGGCTACACCTTC. Protein product: CASSQEQGGSGYTF.

V usage is TRBV9 and J usage is TRBJ1-6; possibly TRBD1 for D (6 bases). From germline, CDR1 is SGDLS and CDR2 YYNGEE. V was trimmed by 4 bases and J by 10 bases, leaving 15 bases between them. The CDR3 totals 14 residues. CDR3 sequence (DNA): TGTGCCAGCAGCCCGGGGGGCAGGTGGTCACCCCTCCACTTT. It translates to CASSPGGRWSPLHF.

The J gene is TRBJ1-1, the V gene TRBV5-6; D is uncertain. Trimming left V 2 bases short and J 3 bases short, with 14 bases between. Per the germline V gene, CDR1 is SGHDT and CDR2 is YYEEEE. The CDR3 runs to 15 residues. The CDR3 reads CASSFEREFYTEAFF. The CDR3 DNA reads as TGTGCCAGCAGCTTCGAGAGGGAATTTTACACTGAAGCTTTCTTT. The whole variable domain, remainder taken from reference TRBV5-6 and TRBJ1-1, is DAGVTQSPTHLIKTRGQQVTLRCSPKSGHDTVSWYQQALGQGPQFIFQYYEEEERQRGNFPDRFSGHQFPNYSSELNVNALLLGDSALYLCASSFEREFYTEAFFGQGTRLTVV.

J is TRBJ1-6 and V is TRBV25-1; D uncertain. The germline CDR1 and CDR2 sequences are MGHDK and SYGVNS. This CDR3 contains 13 residues. V shed 8 bases and J shed 5 bases, with 10 bases lying between them. CDR3 loop: CASSNSDNSPLHF. CDR3 in DNA: TGTGCCAGCTCCAATTCGGATAATTCACCCCTCCACTTT.

The V call is TRBV28, the J call TRBJ2-7; TRBD2 matches at 7 bases. This CDR3 has 13 residues. Germline V gene lookup returns CDR1 MDHEN and CDR2 SYDVKM. V lost 3 bases and J lost 6; bases outside the gene matches: 5. CDR3 sequence: CASSFGTGGEQYF. The CDR3 nucleotides are TGTGCCAGCAGTTTCGGGACGGGAGGCGAGCAGTACTTC. Full variable domain (outside the CDR3, taken from reference TRBV28 and TRBJ2-7): DVKVTQSSRYLVKRTGEKVFLECVQDMDHENMFWYRQDPGLGLRLIYFSYDVKMKEKGDIPEGYSVSREKKERFSLILESASTNQTSMYLCASSFGTGGEQYFGPGTRLTVT.

This clone was detected only a few times. The chain uses TRBV4-3 and TRBJ1-1; no firm D call. V gave up 0 bases and J gave up 8 bases, with 4 bases separating them. The CDR3 extends over 11 amino acids. From germline, CDR1 is LGHNA and CDR2 YSLEER. CDR3 residues: CASSQDQEAFF. The CDR3 DNA follows: TGCGCCAGCAGCCAAGATCAGGAAGCTTTCTTT.

This chain joins TRBV6-5 and TRBJ1-2; 9 bases match TRBD1. J was trimmed by 7 bases and V by 5 bases; bases with no gene match: 8. Germline CDR1 MNHEY, CDR2 SVGAGI. The CDR3 spans 14 residues. In nucleotides, the CDR3 is TGTGCCAGCAGTCCCGGGACAGGGTGGGGTGGCTACACCTTC. Translated, it gives CASSPGTGWGGYTF.

This rearrangement joins TRBV24-1 to TRBJ2-3; 7 positions agree with TRBD2. Germline-derived CDR1 and CDR2 are KGHDR and SFDVKD. V gave up 6 bases and J gave up 3 bases; unmatched junction bases: 5. The length of the CDR3 is 14 residues. Written as DNA, the CDR3 is TGTGCCACCAGTCTCACTAGCGCTACAGATACGCAGTATTTT. This encodes CATSLTSATDTQYF.

The chain combines TRBV18 with TRBJ1-2; the D is unclear. Per germline, CDR1 KGHSH and CDR2 LQKENI. Trimming took 6 bases from V and 5 from J, leaving 10 bases between them. The CDR3 contains 12 residues. The CDR3 sequence: CASSPGEYGYTF. The CDR3 DNA reads TGTGCCAGCTCCCCAGGAGAGTATGGCTACACCTTC.

Only one count was recorded for this clone. The chain combines TRBV5-6 with TRBJ1-2, with D perhaps TRBD1 (5 bases). V was trimmed by 0 bases and J by 0 bases, leaving 6 bases between them. CDR3 length: 14 amino acids. The V gene's germline CDR1 is SGHDT and CDR2 YYEEEE. This CDR3 reads CASSLGTTNYGYTF. CDR3 DNA sequence: TGTGCCAGCAGCTTGGGGACAACTAACTATGGCTACACCTTC. The whole variable domain, remainder taken from reference TRBV5-6 and TRBJ1-2, is DAGVTQSPTHLIKTRGQQVTLRCSPKSGHDTVSWYQQALGQGPQFIFQYYEEEERQRGNFPDRFSGHQFPNYSSELNVNALLLGDSALYLCASSLGTTNYGYTFGSGTRLTVV.

This chain joins TRBV19 and TRBJ1-2, with 7 bases that match TRBD1. The trim removed 7 bases at V and 3 bases at J, leaving 5 bases unmatched. Germline CDR1 LNHDA, CDR2 SQIVND (reference sequence). This CDR3 is 13 amino acids long. CDR3: CASMRQGYYGYTF. CDR3 sequence (DNA): TGTGCCAGTATGAGACAGGGCTACTATGGCTACACCTTC.